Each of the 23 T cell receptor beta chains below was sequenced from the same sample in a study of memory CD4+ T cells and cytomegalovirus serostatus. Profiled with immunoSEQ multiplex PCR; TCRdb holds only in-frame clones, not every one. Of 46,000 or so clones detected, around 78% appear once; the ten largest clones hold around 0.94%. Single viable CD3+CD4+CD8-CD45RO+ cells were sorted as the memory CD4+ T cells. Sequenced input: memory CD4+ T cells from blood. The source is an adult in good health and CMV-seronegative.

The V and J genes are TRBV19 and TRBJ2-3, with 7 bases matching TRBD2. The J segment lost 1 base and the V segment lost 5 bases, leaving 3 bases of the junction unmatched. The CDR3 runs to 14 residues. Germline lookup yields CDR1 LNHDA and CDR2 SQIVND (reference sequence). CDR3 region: CASSWGGGTDTQYF. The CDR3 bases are TGTGCCAGTAGTTGGGGGGGAGGCACAGATACGCAGTATTTT.

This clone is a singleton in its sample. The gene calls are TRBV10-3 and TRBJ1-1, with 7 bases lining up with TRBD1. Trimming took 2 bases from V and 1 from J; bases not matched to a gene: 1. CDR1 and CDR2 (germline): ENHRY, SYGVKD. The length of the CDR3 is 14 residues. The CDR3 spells CAISEGDRNTEAFF. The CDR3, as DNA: TGTGCCATCAGTGAGGGGGACAGGAACACTGAAGCTTTCTTT.

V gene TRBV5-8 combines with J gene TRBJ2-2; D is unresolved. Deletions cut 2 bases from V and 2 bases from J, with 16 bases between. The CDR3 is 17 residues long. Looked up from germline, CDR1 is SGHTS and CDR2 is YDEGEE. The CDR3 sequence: CASSFVFEFLNTGELFF. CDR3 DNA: TGTGCCAGCAGCTTCGTTTTCGAGTTTCTCAACACCGGGGAGCTGTTTTTT.

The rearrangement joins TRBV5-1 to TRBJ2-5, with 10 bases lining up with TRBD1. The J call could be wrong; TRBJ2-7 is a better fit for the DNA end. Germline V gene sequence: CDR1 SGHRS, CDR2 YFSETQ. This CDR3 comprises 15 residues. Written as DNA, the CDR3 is TGCGCCAGCAGCATAACCGGGACAGGGGCCCACGAGCAGTACTTC. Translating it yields CASSITGTGAHEQYF.

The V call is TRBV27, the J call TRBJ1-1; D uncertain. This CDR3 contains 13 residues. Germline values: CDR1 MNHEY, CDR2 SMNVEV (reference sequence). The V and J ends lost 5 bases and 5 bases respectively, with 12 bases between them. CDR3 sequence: CASSPRPGTEAFF. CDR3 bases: TGTGCCAGCAGTCCACGTCCTGGAACTGAAGCTTTCTTT.

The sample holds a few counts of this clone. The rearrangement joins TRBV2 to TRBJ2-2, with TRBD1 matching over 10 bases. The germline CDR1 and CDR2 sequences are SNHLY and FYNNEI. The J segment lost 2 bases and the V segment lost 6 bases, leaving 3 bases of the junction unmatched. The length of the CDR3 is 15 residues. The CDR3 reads CASSRQGANTGELFF. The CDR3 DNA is TGTGCCAGCAGCAGACAGGGGGCAAACACCGGGGAGCTGTTTTTT.

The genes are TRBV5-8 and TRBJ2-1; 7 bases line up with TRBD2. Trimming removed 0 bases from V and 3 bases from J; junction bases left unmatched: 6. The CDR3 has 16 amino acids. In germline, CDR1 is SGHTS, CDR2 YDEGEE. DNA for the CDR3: TGTGCCAGCAGCTTGGAGAGTCTAGCGGACTACAATGAGCAGTTCTTC. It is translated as CASSLESLADYNEQFF.

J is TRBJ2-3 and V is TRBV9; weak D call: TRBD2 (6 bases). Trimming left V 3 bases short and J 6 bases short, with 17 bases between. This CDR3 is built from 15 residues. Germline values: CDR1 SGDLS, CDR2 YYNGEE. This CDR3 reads CASSGGLTTMDTQYF. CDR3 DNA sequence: TGTGCCAGCAGCGGGGGACTTACCACAATGGATACGCAGTATTTT.

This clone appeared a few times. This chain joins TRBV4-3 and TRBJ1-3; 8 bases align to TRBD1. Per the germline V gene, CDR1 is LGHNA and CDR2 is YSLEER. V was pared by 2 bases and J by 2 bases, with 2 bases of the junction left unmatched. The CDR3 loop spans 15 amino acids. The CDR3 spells CASSQLDRAGNTIYF. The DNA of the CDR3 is TGCGCCAGCAGCCAACTGGACAGGGCTGGAAACACCATATATTTT.

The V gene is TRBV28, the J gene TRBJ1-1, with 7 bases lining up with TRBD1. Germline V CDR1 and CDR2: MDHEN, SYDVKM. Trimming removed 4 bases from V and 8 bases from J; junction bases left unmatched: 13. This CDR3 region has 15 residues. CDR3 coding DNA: TGTGCCAGCAGTTCTAAGGGGGCGCAGAACAAGGAAGCTTTCTTT. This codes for CASSSKGAQNKEAFF.

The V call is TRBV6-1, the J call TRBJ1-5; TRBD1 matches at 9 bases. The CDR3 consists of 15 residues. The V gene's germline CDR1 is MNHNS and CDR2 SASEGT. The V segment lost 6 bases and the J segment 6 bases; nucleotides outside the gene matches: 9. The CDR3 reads CASRTAGQGRQPQHF. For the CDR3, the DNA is TGTGCCAGCAGGACGGCGGGACAGGGCCGTCAGCCCCAGCATTTT.

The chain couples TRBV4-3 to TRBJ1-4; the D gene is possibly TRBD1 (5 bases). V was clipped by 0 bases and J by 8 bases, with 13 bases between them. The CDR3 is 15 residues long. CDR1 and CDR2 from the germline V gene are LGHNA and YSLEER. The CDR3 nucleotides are TGCGCCAGCAGCCAAGATCAGGCCAGGGTGGAAAAACTGTTTTTT. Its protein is CASSQDQARVEKLFF.

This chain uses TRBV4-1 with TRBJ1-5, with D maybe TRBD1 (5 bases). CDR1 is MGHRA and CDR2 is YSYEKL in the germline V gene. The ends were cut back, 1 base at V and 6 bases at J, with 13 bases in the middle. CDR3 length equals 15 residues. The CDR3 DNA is TGCGCCAGCAGCCAAGCTTACTTCCAGGGTCAGCCCCAGCATTTT. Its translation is CASSQAYFQGQPQHF.

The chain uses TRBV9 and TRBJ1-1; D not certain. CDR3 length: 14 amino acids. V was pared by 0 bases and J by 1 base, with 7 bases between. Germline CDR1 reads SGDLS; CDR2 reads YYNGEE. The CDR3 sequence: CASSVEPWNTEAFF. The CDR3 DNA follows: TGTGCCAGCAGCGTAGAACCGTGGAACACTGAAGCTTTCTTT. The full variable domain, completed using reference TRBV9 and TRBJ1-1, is DSGVTQTPKHLITATGQRVTLRCSPRSGDLSVYWYQQSLDQGLQFLIQYYNGEERAKGNILERFSAQQFPDLHSELNLSSLELGDSALYFCASSVEPWNTEAFFGQGTRLTVV.

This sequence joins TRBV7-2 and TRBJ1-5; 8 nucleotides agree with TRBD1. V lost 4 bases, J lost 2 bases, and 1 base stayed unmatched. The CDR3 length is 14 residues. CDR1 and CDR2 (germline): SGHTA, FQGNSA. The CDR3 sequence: CASSSGQGNQPQHF. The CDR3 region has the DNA TGTGCCAGCAGCTCGGGACAGGGCAATCAGCCCCAGCATTTT.

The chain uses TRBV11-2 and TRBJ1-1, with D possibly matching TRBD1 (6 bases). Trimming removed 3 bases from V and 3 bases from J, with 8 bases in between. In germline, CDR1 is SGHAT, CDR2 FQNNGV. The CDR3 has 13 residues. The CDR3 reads CASSFNRDTEAFF. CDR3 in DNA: TGTGCCAGCAGCTTTAACAGGGACACTGAAGCTTTCTTT.

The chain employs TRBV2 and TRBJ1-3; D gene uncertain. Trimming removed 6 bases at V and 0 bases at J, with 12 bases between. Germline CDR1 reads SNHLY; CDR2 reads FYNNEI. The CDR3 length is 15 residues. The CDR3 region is CASRSSTGSGNTIYF. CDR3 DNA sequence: TGTGCCAGCAGGAGTTCGACGGGCTCTGGAAACACCATATATTTT.

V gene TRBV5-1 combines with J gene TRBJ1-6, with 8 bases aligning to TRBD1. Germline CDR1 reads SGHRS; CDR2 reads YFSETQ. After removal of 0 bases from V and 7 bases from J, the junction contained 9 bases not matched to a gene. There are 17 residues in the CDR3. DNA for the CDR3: TGCGCCAGCAGCTTGGCCCCCGGACAGGGAGGAAATTCACCCCTCCACTTT. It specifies CASSLAPGQGGNSPLHF.

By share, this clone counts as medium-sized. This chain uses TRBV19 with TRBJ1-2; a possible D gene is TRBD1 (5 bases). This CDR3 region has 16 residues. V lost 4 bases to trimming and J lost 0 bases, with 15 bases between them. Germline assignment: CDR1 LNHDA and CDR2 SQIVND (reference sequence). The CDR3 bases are TGTGCCAGTAGTACCGGACGGGACGCAACTAACTATGGCTACACCTTC. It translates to CASSTGRDATNYGYTF.

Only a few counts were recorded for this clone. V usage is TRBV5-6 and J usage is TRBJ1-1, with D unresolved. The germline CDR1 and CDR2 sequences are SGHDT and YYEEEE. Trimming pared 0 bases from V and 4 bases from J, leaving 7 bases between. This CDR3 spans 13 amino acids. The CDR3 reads CASSLGLGTEAFF. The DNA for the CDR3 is TGTGCCAGCAGCTTGGGCCTTGGCACTGAAGCTTTCTTT.

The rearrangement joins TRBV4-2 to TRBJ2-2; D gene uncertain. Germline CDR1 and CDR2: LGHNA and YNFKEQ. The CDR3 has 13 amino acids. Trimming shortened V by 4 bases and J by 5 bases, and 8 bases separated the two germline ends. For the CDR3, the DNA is TGTGCCAGCAGCCTACAAGGAACCGGGGAGCTGTTTTTT. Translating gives CASSLQGTGELFF.

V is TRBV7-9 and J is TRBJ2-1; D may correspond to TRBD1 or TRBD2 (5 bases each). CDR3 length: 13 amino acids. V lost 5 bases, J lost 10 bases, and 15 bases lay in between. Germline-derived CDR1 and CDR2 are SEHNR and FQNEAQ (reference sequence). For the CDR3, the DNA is TGTGCCAGCAGCCCCCGGGGCCCGGAGGAGCAGTTCTTC. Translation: CASSPRGPEEQFF.

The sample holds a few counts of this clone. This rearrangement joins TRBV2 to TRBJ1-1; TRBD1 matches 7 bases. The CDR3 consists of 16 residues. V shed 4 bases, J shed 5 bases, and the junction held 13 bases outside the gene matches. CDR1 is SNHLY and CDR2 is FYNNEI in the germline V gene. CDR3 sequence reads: CASSGRQGAYRTEAFF. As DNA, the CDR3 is TGTGCCAGCAGTGGGAGACAGGGAGCGTATAGGACTGAAGCTTTCTTT.